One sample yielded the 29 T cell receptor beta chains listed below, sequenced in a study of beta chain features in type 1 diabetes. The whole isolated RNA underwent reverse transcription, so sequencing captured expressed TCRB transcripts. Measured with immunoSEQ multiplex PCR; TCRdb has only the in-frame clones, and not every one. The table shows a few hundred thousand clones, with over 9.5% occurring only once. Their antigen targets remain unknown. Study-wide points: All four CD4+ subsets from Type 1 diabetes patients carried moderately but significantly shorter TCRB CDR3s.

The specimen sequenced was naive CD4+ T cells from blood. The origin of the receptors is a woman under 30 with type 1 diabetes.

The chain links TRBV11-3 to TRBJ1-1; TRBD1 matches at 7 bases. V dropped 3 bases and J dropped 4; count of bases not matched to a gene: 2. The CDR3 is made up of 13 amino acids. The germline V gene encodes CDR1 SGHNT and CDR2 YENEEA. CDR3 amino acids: CASSLDRRTEAFF. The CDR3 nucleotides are TGTGCCAGCAGCTTGGACAGGCGCACTGAAGCTTTCTTT. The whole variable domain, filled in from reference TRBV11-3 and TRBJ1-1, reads EAGVVQSPRYKIIEKKQPVAFWCNPISGHNTLYWYLQNLGQGPELLIRYENEEAVDDSQLPKDRFSAERLKGVDSTLKIQPAELGDSAVYLCASSLDRRTEAFFGQGTRLTVV.

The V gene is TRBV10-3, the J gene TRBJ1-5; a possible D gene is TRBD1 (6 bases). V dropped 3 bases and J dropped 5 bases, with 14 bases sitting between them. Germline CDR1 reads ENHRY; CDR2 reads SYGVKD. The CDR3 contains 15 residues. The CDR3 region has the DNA TGTGCCATCAGTGATCCAGGGGAGATCGATCAGCCCCAGCATTTT. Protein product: CAISDPGEIDQPQHF.

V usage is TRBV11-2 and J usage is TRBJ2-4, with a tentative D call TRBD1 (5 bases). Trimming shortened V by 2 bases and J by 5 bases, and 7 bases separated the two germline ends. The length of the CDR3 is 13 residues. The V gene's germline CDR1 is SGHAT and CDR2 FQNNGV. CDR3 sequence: CASSLTTENIQYF. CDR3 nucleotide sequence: TGTGCCAGCAGCTTAACGACAGAAAACATTCAGTACTTC.

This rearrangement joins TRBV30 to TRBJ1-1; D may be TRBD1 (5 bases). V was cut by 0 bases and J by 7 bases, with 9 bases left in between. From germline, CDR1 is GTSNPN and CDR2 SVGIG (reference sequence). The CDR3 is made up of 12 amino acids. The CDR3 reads CAWSVQAGEAFF. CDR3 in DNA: TGTGCCTGGAGTGTACAGGCCGGTGAAGCTTTCTTT.

CDR3 region: CASRERVDTQYF. The CDR3 DNA follows: TGTGCCAGCAGAGAGAGGGTAGATACGCAGTATTTT. The V call is TRBV2, the J call TRBJ2-3; D is possibly TRBD2 (5 bases). Germline lookup yields CDR1 SNHLY and CDR2 FYNNEI. V was shortened by 6 bases and J by 5 bases, with 9 bases between the two germline ends. The CDR3 is 12 amino acids.

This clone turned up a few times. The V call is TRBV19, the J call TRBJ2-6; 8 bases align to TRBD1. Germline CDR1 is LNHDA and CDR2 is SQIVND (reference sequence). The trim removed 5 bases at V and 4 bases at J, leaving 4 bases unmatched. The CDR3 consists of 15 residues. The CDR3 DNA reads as TGTGCCAGTAGTTCCAGGGGGCCCGGGGCCAACGTCCTGACTTTC. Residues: CASSSRGPGANVLTF. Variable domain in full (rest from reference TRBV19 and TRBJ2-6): DGGITQSPKYLFRKEGQNVTLSCEQNLNHDAMYWYRQDPGQGLRLIYYSQIVNDFQKGDIAEGYSVSREKKESFPLTVTSAQKNPTAFYLCASSSRGPGANVLTFGAGSRLTVL.

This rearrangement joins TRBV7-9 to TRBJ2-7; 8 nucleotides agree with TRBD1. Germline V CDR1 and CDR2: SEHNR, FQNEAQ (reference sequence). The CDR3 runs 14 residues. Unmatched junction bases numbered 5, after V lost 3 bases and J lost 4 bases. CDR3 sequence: CASSFSGGRYEQYF. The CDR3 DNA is TGTGCCAGCAGCTTCTCAGGGGGCAGGTACGAGCAGTACTTC. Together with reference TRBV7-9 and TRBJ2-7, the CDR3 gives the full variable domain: DTGVSQNPRHKITKRGQNVTFRCDPISEHNRLYWYRQTLGQGPEFLTYFQNEAQLEKSRLLSDRFSAERPKGSFSTLEIQRTEQGDSAMYLCASSFSGGRYEQYFGPGTRLTVT.

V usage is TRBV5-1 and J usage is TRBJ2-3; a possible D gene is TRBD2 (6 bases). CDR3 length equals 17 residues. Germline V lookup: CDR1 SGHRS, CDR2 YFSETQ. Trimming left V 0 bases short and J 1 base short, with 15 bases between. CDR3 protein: CASSLAGLRRRTDTQYF. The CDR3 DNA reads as TGCGCCAGCAGCTTGGCGGGACTCCGAAGACGCACAGATACGCAGTATTTT.

CDR3 sequence: CASSPGQGLQPQHF. For the CDR3, the DNA is TGTGCCAGCAGTCCCGGACAGGGACTTCAGCCCCAGCATTTT. The chain uses TRBV27 and TRBJ1-5, with 8 bases lining up with TRBD1. The CDR3 covers 14 residues. Trimming cost V 5 bases and J 6 bases; bases outside gene matches: 6. The germline V gene encodes CDR1 MNHEY and CDR2 SMNVEV (reference sequence).

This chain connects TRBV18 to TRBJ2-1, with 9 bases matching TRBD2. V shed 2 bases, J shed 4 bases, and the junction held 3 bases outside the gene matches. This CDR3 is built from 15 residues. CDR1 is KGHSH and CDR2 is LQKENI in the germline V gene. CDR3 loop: CASSPILAGYNEQFF. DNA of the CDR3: TGTGCCAGCTCACCAATCCTAGCGGGGTACAATGAGCAGTTCTTC.

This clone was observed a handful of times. The CDR3, as DNA: TGTGCCAGCGCGGGCGGCAGCTTCACAGATACGCAGTATTTT. It codes for CASAGGSFTDTQYF. The V and J genes are TRBV6-5 and TRBJ2-3; D might be TRBD2 (5 bases). CDR3 size: 14 residues. Germline assignment: CDR1 MNHEY and CDR2 SVGAGI. V shed 8 bases and J shed 2 bases, with 14 bases lying between them.

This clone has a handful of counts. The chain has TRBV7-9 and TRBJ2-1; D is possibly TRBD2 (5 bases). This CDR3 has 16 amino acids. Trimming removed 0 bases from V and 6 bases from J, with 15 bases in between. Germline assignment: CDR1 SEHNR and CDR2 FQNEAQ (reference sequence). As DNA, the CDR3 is TGTGCCAGCAGCTTAGCAGGAGGTCCGAAGCCCAATGAGCAGTTCTTC. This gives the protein CASSLAGGPKPNEQFF.

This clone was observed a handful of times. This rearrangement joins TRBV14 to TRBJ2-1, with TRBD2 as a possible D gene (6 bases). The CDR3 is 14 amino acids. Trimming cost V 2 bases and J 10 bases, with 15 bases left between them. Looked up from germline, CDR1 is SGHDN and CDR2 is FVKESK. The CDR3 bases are TGTGCCAGCAGCCAACGGGACTTTCAACGGGAGCAGTTCTTC. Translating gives CASSQRDFQREQFF.

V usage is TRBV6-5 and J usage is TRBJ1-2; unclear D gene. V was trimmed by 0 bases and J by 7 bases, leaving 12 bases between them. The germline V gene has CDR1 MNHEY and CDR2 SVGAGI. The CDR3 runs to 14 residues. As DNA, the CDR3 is TGTGCCAGCAGTTACTCTCGTAGTATGAGTGGCTACACCTTC. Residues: CASSYSRSMSGYTF.

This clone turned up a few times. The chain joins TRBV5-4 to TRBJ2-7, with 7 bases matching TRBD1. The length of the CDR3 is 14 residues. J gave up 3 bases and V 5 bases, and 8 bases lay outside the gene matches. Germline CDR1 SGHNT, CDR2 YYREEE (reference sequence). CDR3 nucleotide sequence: TGTGCCAGCAGTTCTACTACAGGGGTCTACGAGCAGTACTTC. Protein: CASSSTTGVYEQYF.

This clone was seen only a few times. The CDR3: CASTPTPGTDTQYF. For the CDR3, the DNA is TGCGCCAGCACCCCCACTCCAGGGACAGATACGCAGTATTTT. The genes are TRBV5-1 and TRBJ2-3; D possibly corresponds to TRBD1 (5 bases). The CDR3 consists of 14 residues. V lost 6 bases and J lost 3, with 14 bases in between. Germline V gene lookup returns CDR1 SGHRS and CDR2 YFSETQ.

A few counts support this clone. The CDR3 protein is CASRKAGTPEKLFF. In DNA form, the CDR3 reads TGTGCCAGCAGAAAAGCCGGGACTCCCGAAAAACTGTTTTTT. This chain joins TRBV27 and TRBJ1-4, with TRBD1 as a possible D gene (5 bases). The germline V and J ends were trimmed by 6 bases and 8 bases, with 16 bases remaining between them. Germline CDR1 reads MNHEY; CDR2 reads SMNVEV (reference sequence). The CDR3 contains 14 residues.

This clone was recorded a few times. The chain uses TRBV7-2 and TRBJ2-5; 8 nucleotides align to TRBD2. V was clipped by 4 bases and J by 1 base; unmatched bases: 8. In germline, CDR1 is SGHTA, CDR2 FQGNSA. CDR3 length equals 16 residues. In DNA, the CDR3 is TGTGCCAGCAGCTCATCTAGCGGGCCTTTCCAAGAGACCCAGTACTTC. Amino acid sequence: CASSSSSGPFQETQYF.

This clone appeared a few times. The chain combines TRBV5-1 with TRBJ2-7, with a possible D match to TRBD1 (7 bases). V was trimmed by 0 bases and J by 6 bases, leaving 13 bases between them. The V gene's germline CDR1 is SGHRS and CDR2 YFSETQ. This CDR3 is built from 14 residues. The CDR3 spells CASSLGSGGIEQYF. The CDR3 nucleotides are TGCGCCAGCAGCTTGGGATCAGGGGGGATCGAGCAGTACTTC.

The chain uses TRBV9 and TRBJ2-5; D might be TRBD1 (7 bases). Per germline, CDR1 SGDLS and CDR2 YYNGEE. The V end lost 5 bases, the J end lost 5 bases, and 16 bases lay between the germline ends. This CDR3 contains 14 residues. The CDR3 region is CASRPEGARETQYF. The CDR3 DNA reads TGTGCCAGCAGACCGGAGGGGGCTAGGGAGACCCAGTACTTC.

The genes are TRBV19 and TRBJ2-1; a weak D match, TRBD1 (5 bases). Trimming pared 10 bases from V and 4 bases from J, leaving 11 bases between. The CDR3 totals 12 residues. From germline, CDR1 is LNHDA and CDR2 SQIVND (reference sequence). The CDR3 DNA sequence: TGTGCCACCCTTGACAGATACAATGAGCAGTTCTTC. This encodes CATLDRYNEQFF. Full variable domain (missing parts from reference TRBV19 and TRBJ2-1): DGGITQSPKYLFRKEGQNVTLSCEQNLNHDAMYWYRQDPGQGLRLIYYSQIVNDFQKGDIAEGYSVSREKKESFPLTVTSAQKNPTAFYLCATLDRYNEQFFGPGTRLTVL.

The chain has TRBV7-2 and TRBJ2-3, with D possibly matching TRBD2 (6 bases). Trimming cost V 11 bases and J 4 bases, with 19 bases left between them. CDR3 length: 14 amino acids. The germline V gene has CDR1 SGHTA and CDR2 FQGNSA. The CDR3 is CAASGEAGADTQYF. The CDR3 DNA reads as TGTGCCGCCTCGGGGGAGGCTGGTGCAGATACGCAGTATTTT.

The CDR3 here is CASTPGTSGTEETQYF. The DNA for the CDR3 is TGTGCCAGCACCCCCGGGACTAGCGGGACCGAAGAGACCCAGTACTTC. The chain uses TRBV25-1 and TRBJ2-5; 13 nucleotides align to TRBD2. The CDR3 loop spans 16 amino acids. Germline V gene lookup returns CDR1 MGHDK and CDR2 SYGVNS. J was trimmed by 3 bases and V by 7 bases; bases with no gene match: 8.

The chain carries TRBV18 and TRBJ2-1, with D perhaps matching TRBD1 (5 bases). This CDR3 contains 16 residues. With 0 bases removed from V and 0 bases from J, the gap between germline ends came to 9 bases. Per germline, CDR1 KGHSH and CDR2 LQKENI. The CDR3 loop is CASSPPQGSSYNEQFF. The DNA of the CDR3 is TGTGCCAGCTCACCACCCCAGGGAAGCTCCTACAATGAGCAGTTCTTC.

CDR3 nucleotide sequence: TGTGCCAGCTCACTGGTCAAAGGGGGCGATGGCTACACCTTC. Translation gives CASSLVKGGDGYTF. The J gene is TRBJ1-2, the V gene TRBV18; 7 nucleotides match TRBD1. After removal of 4 bases from V and 6 bases from J, the junction contained 8 bases not matched to a gene. The CDR3 consists of 14 residues. CDR1 KGHSH and CDR2 LQKENI come from the germline V gene.

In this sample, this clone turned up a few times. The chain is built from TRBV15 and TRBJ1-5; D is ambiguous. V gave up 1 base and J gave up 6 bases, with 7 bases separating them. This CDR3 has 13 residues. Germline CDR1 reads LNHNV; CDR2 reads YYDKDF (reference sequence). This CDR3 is CATSRASGQPQHF. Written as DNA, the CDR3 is TGTGCCACCAGCAGAGCGTCGGGTCAGCCCCAGCATTTT.

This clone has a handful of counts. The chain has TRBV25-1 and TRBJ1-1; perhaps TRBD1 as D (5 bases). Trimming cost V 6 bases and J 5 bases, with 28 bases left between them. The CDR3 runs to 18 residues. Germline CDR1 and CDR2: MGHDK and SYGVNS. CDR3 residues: CASRPNIKGRGLWTEAFF. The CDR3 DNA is TGTGCCAGCAGACCGAATATTAAGGGGAGGGGCTTGTGGACTGAAGCTTTCTTT.

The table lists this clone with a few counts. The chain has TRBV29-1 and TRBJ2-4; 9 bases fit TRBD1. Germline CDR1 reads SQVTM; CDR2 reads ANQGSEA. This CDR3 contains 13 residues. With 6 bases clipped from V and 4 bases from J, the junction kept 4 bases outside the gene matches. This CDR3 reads CSVTGQGKNIQYF. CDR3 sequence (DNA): TGCAGCGTCACGGGACAGGGTAAAAACATTCAGTACTTC. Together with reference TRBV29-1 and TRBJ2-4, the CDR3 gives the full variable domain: SAVISQKPSRDICQRGTSLTIQCQVDSQVTMMFWYRQQPGQSLTLIATANQGSEATYESGFVIDKFPISRPNLTFSTLTVSNMSPEDSSIYLCSVTGQGKNIQYFGAGTRLSVL.

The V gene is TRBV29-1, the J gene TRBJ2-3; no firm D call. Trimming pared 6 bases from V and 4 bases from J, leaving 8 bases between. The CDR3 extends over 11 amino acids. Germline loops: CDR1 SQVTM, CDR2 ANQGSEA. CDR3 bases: TGCAGCGTCACTCCCCCAGATACGCAGTATTTT. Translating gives CSVTPPDTQYF.